Listed below are T cell receptor beta chains from one sample, sequenced in a study of T cell changes during pregnancy in multiple sclerosis. TCRdb's copy holds only in-frame clones and misses some; the assay was immunoSEQ multiplex PCR. This table holds about 46,000 clones, 92% found once. The source was peripheral blood, collected in the third trimester of pregnancy. The receptors here all came from a female donor with multiple sclerosis, enrolled in a pregnancy study. Both conserved end residues are part of each CDR3. The order of the fields is D gene, J gene, V gene, clone size, CDR3 DNA, CDR3 protein. A D gene is named only where the DNA matches it firmly. Some rows have no size entry. The others give once, few or many, or a class for an expanded clone.

TRBD1 TRBJ2-2 TRBV9 . TGTGCCAGCAGCCCACGGGACAGGGGGCGGGCCGGGGAGCTGTTTTTT CASSPRDRGRAGELFF
TRBD1 TRBJ1-5 TRBV9 . TGTGCCAGCAGCGAACAGGGGGCCAGCAATCAGCCCCAGCATTTT CASSEQGASNQPQHF
TRBD2 TRBJ2-7 TRBV6-5 few TGTGCCAGCAGTCCGGGAGGGGGCTACGAGCAGTACTTC CASSPGGGYEQYF
TRBD2 TRBJ2-7 TRBV19 . TGTGCCAGTAGAAAAACTAGCGTAGCATCCTACGAGCAGTACTTC CASRKTSVASYEQYF
TRBD1 TRBJ2-1 TRBV11-3 . TGTGCCAGCAGCTACTTTGGGACAGAGAGTTACAATGAGCAGTTCTTC CASSYFGTESYNEQFF
. TRBJ2-1 TRBV5-4 . TGTGCCAGCAGCCTGGCCCTGGCGGGATCCTACAATGAGCAGTTCTTC CASSLALAGSYNEQFF
TRBD1 TRBJ2-3 TRBV5-1 . TGCGCCAGCAAACGGGACAGCCAAGATACGCAGTATTTT CASKRDSQDTQYF
TRBD1 TRBJ2-7 TRBV19 . TGTGCCAGTAGACCAGGGGGCGCAGGCTCCTACGAGCAGTACTTC CASRPGGAGSYEQYF
. TRBJ1-1 TRBV30 . TGTGCCTGGGCCACAGGCCCGAACACTGAAGCTTTCTTT CAWATGPNTEAFF
TRBD1 TRBJ1-5 TRBV19 . TGTGCCAGTAGTATTGCTGGACAGGGGATCAATCAGCCCCAGCATTTT CASSIAGQGINQPQHF
. TRBJ1-1 TRBV25-1 . TGTGCCAGCAGCGTGGGGCTTTTTGGGAACACTGAAGCTTTCTTT CASSVGLFGNTEAFF
TRBD2 TRBJ2-1 TRBV29-1 once TGCAGCGTTGTCGGACTAGCGGGAGCTACGGCCTACAATGAGCAGTTCTTC CSVVGLAGATAYNEQFF
TRBD1 TRBJ2-7 TRBV19 . TGTGCCAGTAATACAGGGGGCTTTGGCTACGAGCAGTACTTC CASNTGGFGYEQYF
TRBD2 TRBJ2-7 TRBV5-4 few TGTGCCAGCAGCGGGGGGGACTACCGCCCTTCCGAGCAGTACTTC CASSGGDYRPSEQYF
TRBD1 TRBJ1-1 TRBV2 few TGTGCCAGCAGTGAAGCGACAGGGCCTAACACTGAAGCTTTCTTT CASSEATGPNTEAFF
TRBD2 TRBJ2-2 TRBV15 . TGTGCCACCAGCAGAGATTGGGTAGCGGGAGGGCCGGGCACCGGGGAGCTGTTTTTT CATSRDWVAGGPGTGELFF
TRBD2 TRBJ2-7 TRBV30 . TGTGCCTGGAGTAAGGGACTAGCGGGAGTGCAGTACTTC CAWSKGLAGVQYF
TRBD1 TRBJ1-2 TRBV11-2 . TGTGCCAGCAGCCATCCGGGACAGAAGGATGGCTACACCTTC CASSHPGQKDGYTF
. TRBJ1-1 TRBV2 . TGTGCCAGCAGTCCCGACTTGGTTACTGAAGCTTTCTTT CASSPDLVTEAFF
TRBD2 TRBJ2-2 TRBV6-6 . TGTGCCAGCAGTTACCCGGCTAGCGGGAACACCGGGGAGCTGTTTTTT CASSYPASGNTGELFF
. TRBJ1-1 TRBV13 . TGTGCCAGCACAGGGAGGGCTGATACTGAAGCTTTCTTT CASTGRADTEAFF
TRBD1 TRBJ1-3 TRBV5-8 . TGTGCCAGCAGCTTGTCAGGGGGCACGTCTGGAAACACCATATATTTT CASSLSGGTSGNTIYF
TRBD2 TRBJ2-4 TRBV28 . TGTGCCAGCAGACCCTGGACTAGCGGGAACAAAAACATTCAGTACTTC CASRPWTSGNKNIQYF
. TRBJ1-5 TRBV19 . TGTGCCAGTAGTCAAGGGGGGGCCTTACGGGGCAATCAGCCCCAGCATTTT CASSQGGALRGNQPQHF
TRBD2 TRBJ2-3 TRBV7-9 . TGTGCCAGCAGCTTAGTGGCTAGCGGTTGGGGAGATACGCAGTATTTT CASSLVASGWGDTQYF
TRBD1 TRBJ2-1 TRBV27 . TGTGCCAGCAGTTTATCCGGGACAGGGTTCGCCAATGAGCAGTTCTTC CASSLSGTGFANEQFF
TRBD1 TRBJ2-7 TRBV28 . TGTGCCAGCAGTTGGGACAGGGTGAGCGAGCAGTACTTC CASSWDRVSEQYF
TRBD1 TRBJ1-1 TRBV7-9 . TGTGCCAGCAGCTCAACCCCGGGACAGGGGCCTACTGAAGCTTTCTTT CASSSTPGQGPTEAFF
. TRBJ1-2 TRBV10-3 . TGTGCCATCAGTGAGCTTCGGAACTATGGCTACACCTTC CAISELRNYGYTF
. TRBJ2-1 TRBV5-4 . TGTGCCAGCTCGGGTGCTAGCGCGTACAATGAGCAGTTCTTC CASSGASAYNEQFF
TRBD2 TRBJ2-1 TRBV19 . TGTGCCAGTAGTATAGATGGGACTAGCTTCTATGAGCAGTTCTTC CASSIDGTSFYEQFF
TRBD2 TRBJ2-7 TRBV28 . TGTGCCAGCAGTCCTCTTGCGGCTAGCGGGATGTTGTTCGAGCAGTACTTC CASSPLAASGMLFEQYF
TRBD2 TRBJ2-4 TRBV19 . TGTGCCAGTAGTACCGGGACTAGCGGGAGAAACATTCAGTACTTC CASSTGTSGRNIQYF
. TRBJ2-1 TRBV5-3 . TGTGCCGTTTATAGTATCACGGGTAAGTTCTTC CAVYSITGKFF
. TRBJ1-1 TRBV7-8 . TGTGCCAGCAGCAGCAGGGTATTTACTGAAGCTTTCTTT CASSSRVFTEAFF
TRBD1 TRBJ2-6 TRBV29-1 once TGCAGCGTTGAAGACCGGGACAGGGGCTCTGGGGCCAACGTCCTGACTTTC CSVEDRDRGSGANVLTF
. TRBJ2-7 TRBV6-5 . TGTGCCAGCAGTTCCTCCCAGGGGATGGAGCAGTACTTC CASSSSQGMEQYF
. TRBJ1-1 TRBV5-6 . TGTGCCAGCAGCTTTAACAGGGCAAGGGCTGAAGCTTTCTTT CASSFNRARAEAFF
. TRBJ1-2 TRBV18 . TGTGCCAGCTCACCGGCGGACAGTTATGGCTACACCTTC CASSPADSYGYTF
. TRBJ2-7 TRBV5-6 . TGTGCCAGCAGCTTCGGGTTCGGCGAGCAGTACTTC CASSFGFGEQYF
TRBD1 TRBJ2-7 TRBV25-1 . TGTGCCAGCAGTGTGCCGGGGACAGAAGAAGCCTACGAGCAGTACTTC CASSVPGTEEAYEQYF
TRBD1 TRBJ1-3 TRBV5-1 . TGCGCCAGCAGCTTGGGGGACAGGGCCCCCTCTGGAAACACCATATATTTT CASSLGDRAPSGNTIYF